The 4 T cell receptor beta chains given below trace back to one sample, sequenced in a study of tumor-infiltrating lymphocytes in primary liver carcinoma. A primer matching the constant region was used to make TCR beta cDNA from around 460 ng of total RNA. ARM-PCR was slightly modified, and three nested multiplex PCR rounds with it gave rise to the TCR beta libraries. The opening two PCR rounds, around 10 cycles each, paired TRBV1-TRBV30 forward primers with a C-beta reverse primer. TCRdb ran MiXCR on the multiplex PCR reads and lists one entry per CDR3 protein. The repertoire holds fewer than 350,000 distinct CDR3 sequences, with 65% as singletons. They got blood RNA out of unsorted whole blood and also pulled out germline DNA. Sequencing input: peripheral blood. The receptors originated from a man aged 35 to 55 with primary liver carcinoma and hepatitis B virus infection.

The chain uses TRBV5-4 and TRBJ2-7; TRBD2 matches 9 bases. Germline-derived CDR1 and CDR2 are SGHNT and YYREEE (reference sequence). The J segment lost 0 bases and the V segment lost 4 bases, leaving 11 bases of the junction unmatched. This CDR3 has 17 amino acids. The CDR3 DNA sequence: TGTGCCAGCAGCCCAAATACCGGGACTAGCTACTCCTACGAGCAGTACTTC. Amino acids: CASSPNTGTSYSYEQYF.

Regarding this clonotype: One base away lies a much larger clone, so this may be a sequencing read error. The chain couples TRBV12-3 or TRBV12-4 to TRBJ1-1; D gene ambiguous. This CDR3 contains 13 residues. V lost 2 bases to trimming and J lost 7 bases, with 11 bases between them. CDR3 sequence reads: CASSLRQICEAFF. In nucleotides, the CDR3 is TGTGCCAGCAGTTTAAGGCAGATATGTGAAGCTTTCTTT.

Relative to its sample, this clonotype is medium-sized. CDR3 DNA sequence: TGTGCCAGCAGTCCCCGGTTAGGACAGAACACCGGGGAGCTGTTTTTT. This gives the protein CASSPRLGQNTGELFF. The genes are TRBV6-5 and TRBJ2-2; TRBD1 might be the D (5 bases). V was clipped by 5 bases and J by 1 base, with 14 bases between them. The CDR3 sequence is 16 residues long. Germline values: CDR1 MNHEY, CDR2 SVGAGI.

Points on this clonotype: The junction and the germline gene differ at one end; a read error may be behind it. V usage is TRBV4-2 and J usage is TRBJ1-2, with D unclear. This CDR3 contains 14 residues. The V gene's germline CDR1 is LGHNA and CDR2 YNFKEQ. CDR3 nucleotides: TGTGCCGGCAGCACCCTTGATGGGAACTATGGCTACACCTTC. It yields the protein CAGSTLDGNYGYTF.